Shown below are 8 T cell receptor beta chains from a single sample sequenced in a study of cytomegalovirus exposure and HLA in healthy donors. The primer mix had 60 Vbeta and 13 Jbeta primers. Clones were sequenced by immunoSEQ multiplex PCR, and TCRdb holds only the in-frame ones, with some missing. There are roughly 160,000 clones in the sample; 73% occur only once, and approximately 5.6% lies in the top ten. The sequencing input was PBMCs. The receptors come from a woman in her late teens or twenties in good health and CMV-seropositive.

The chain has TRBV10-3 and TRBJ2-1; 8 nucleotides line up with TRBD2. This CDR3 has 15 amino acids. J gave up 5 bases and V 2 bases, and 5 bases lay outside the gene matches. Germline CDR1 ENHRY, CDR2 SYGVKD. CDR3 amino acids: CAISETGGANNEQFF. The CDR3 DNA reads as TGTGCCATCAGTGAGACGGGGGGGGCAAACAATGAGCAGTTCTTC.

The genes are TRBV5-1 and TRBJ1-4; 9 bases are shared with TRBD1. CDR1 and CDR2 from the germline V gene are SGHRS and YFSETQ. This CDR3 is 17 amino acids long. The J segment lost 3 bases and the V segment lost 2 bases, leaving 8 bases of the junction unmatched. For the CDR3, the DNA is TGCGCCAGCAGCTTAATGGGACAGGGCGTCGCTAATGAAAAACTGTTTTTT. This encodes CASSLMGQGVANEKLFF.

The chain uses TRBV13 and TRBJ1-6, with TRBD1 matching over 8 bases. V lost 5 bases to trimming and J lost 7 bases; unmatched junction nucleotides: 13. The CDR3 spans 17 residues. The germline V gene encodes CDR1 PRHDT and CDR2 FYEKMQ (reference sequence). The CDR3 DNA reads TGTGCCAGCAGCCGCGGGACAGGCAATTTTTTAAATTCACCCCTCCACTTT. Protein product: CASSRGTGNFLNSPLHF.

The J gene is TRBJ2-7, the V gene TRBV12-5; D perhaps matches TRBD1 (6 bases). V dropped 6 bases and J dropped 3 bases, with 9 bases sitting between them. Germline CDR1 and CDR2: LGHNT and FRNRAP. This CDR3 region has 12 residues. Here the CDR3 reads CASGTGLYEQYF. CDR3 bases: TGTGCTAGTGGAACAGGGCTCTACGAGCAGTACTTC.

This chain uses TRBV9 with TRBJ1-1; D is undetermined. Germline assignment: CDR1 SGDLS and CDR2 YYNGEE. This CDR3 has 13 residues. Trimming stripped 4 bases from V and 2 bases from J, with 9 bases between. In DNA form, the CDR3 reads TGTGCCAGCAGCCCAGCGCTTAACACTGAAGCTTTCTTT. This sequence encodes CASSPALNTEAFF.

This clone came up a few times. This chain connects TRBV5-1 to TRBJ1-4; no firm D call. This CDR3 has 15 amino acids. CDR1 is SGHRS and CDR2 is YFSETQ in the germline V gene. Between the trimmed V and J ends, which lost 0 bases and 0 bases, there was a span of 6 bases. The DNA of the CDR3 is TGCGCCAGCAGCTTGGAACGGGCAACTAATGAAAAACTGTTTTTT. Its protein is CASSLERATNEKLFF.

Comments on this clone: One junction end disagrees with the germline gene, perhaps due to a read error. The chain uses TRBV7-7 and TRBJ2-3; 9 nucleotides agree with TRBD2. The CDR3 has 15 residues. The germline CDR1 and CDR2 sequences are SSHAT and FNYEAQ (reference sequence). The CDR3 here is CASSLGGGAGDTQYF. CDR3 nucleotide sequence: TGTGCTAGCAGCTTAGGCGGGGGGGCCGGGGATACGCAGTATTTT.

The V and J genes are TRBV14 and TRBJ2-7; D ambiguous. The germline gives CDR1 SGHDN, CDR2 FVKESK. V lost 1 base, J lost 0 bases, and 10 bases lay in between. The CDR3 contains 15 residues. Written as DNA, the CDR3 is TGTGCCAGCAGCCAAGTTACGGAGAGCTCCTACGAGCAGTACTTC. Translation gives CASSQVTESSYEQYF. Full variable domain (outside the CDR3, taken from reference TRBV14 and TRBJ2-7): EAGVTQFPSHSVIEKGQTVTLRCDPISGHDNLYWYRRVMGKEIKFLLHFVKESKQDESGMPNNRFLAERTGGTYSTLKVQPAELEDSGVYFCASSQVTESSYEQYFGPGTRLTVT.